The 4 T cell receptor beta chains reported below all come from one sample, sequenced in a study of blood T cell repertoires in COVID-19. Profiling relied on immunoSEQ multiplex PCR, and the TCRdb table lists in-frame clones only, not all of them. Of 490,000 or so clones in the sample, 80% to 90% were seen once. The material sequenced was PBMCs or T cells enriched from blood (not recorded which). The receptor set was obtained from a woman aged 55 to 70 who had recovered from COVID-19.

The chain combines TRBV1 with TRBJ2-7; the tabulated D call, TRBD2, remains unverified against the DNA. TRBV1 corresponds to a pseudogene. CDR3 length equals 16 residues. Here the CDR3 reads CTSSQDASGGAIEQYV. The CDR3 DNA follows: TGCACCAGCAGCCAAGATGCCAGCGGGGGGGCCATCGAGCAGTACGTC.

V gene TRBV6-2 or TRBV6-3 combines with J gene TRBJ2-7; D perhaps matches TRBD2 (6 bases). The V gene's germline CDR1 is MNHEY and CDR2 SVGEGT. V was clipped by 2 bases and J by 6 bases, with 20 bases between them. There are 16 residues in the CDR3. CDR3 loop: CASSYVPRGSPSEQYV. The CDR3 DNA reads TGTGCCAGCAGTTACGTCCCTCGGGGGTCGCCGAGCGAGCAGTACGTC.

The chain combines TRBV6-1 with TRBJ2-7; TRBD1 aligns across 10 bases. Losses at the gene ends were 0 bases for V and 3 bases for J; bases not matched to a gene: 2. This CDR3 has 15 amino acids. Germline V lookup: CDR1 MNHNS, CDR2 SASEGT. CDR3: CASSEAGTGVYEQYF. The CDR3 region has the DNA TGTGCCAGCAGTGAAGCAGGGACAGGGGTCTACGAGCAGTACTTC.

V gene TRBV7-2 combines with J gene TRBJ2-1, with D possibly matching TRBD1 (5 bases). The V end lost 0 bases, the J end lost 0 bases, and 9 bases lay between the germline ends. CDR3 length: 16 amino acids. From germline, CDR1 is SGHTA and CDR2 FQGNSA. CDR3 nucleotide sequence: TGTGCCAGCAGCTTAGCGTCCAGGGTCTCCTACAATGAGCAGTTCTTC. It encodes CASSLASRVSYNEQFF.